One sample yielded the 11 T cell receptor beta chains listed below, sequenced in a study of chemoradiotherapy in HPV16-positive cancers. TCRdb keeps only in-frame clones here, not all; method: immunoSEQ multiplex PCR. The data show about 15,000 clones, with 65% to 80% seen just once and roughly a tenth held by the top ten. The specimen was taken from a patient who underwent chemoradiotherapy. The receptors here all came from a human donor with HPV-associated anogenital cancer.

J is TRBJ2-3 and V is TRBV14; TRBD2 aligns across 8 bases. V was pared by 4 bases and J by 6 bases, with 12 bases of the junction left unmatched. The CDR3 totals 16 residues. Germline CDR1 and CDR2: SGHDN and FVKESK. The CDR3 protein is CASSPQFGTRSDTQYF. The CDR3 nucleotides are TGTGCCAGCAGCCCCCAATTCGGGACTAGATCGGATACGCAGTATTTT.

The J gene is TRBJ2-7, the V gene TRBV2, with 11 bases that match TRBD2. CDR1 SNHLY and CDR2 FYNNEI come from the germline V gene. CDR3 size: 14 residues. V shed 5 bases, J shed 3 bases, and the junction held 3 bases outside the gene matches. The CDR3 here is CASSPGTSGYEQYF. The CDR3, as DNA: TGTGCCAGCAGTCCCGGGACTAGCGGCTACGAGCAGTACTTC.

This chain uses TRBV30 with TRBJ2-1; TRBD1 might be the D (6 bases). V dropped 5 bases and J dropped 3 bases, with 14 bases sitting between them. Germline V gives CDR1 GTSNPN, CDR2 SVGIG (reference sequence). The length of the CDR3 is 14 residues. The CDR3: CAWAVGGFYNEQFF. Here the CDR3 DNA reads TGTGCCTGGGCGGTAGGGGGTTTCTACAATGAGCAGTTCTTC.

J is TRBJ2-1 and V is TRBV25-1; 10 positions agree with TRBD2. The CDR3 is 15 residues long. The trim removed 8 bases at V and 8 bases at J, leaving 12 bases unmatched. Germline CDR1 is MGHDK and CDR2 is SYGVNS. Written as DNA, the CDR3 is TGTGCCAGCTACTCCACGGGACTAGCGACCGATGAGCAGTTCTTC. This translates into CASYSTGLATDEQFF. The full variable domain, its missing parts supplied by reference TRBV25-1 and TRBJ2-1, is EADIYQTPRYLVIGTGKKITLECSQTMGHDKMYWYQQDPGMELHLIHYSYGVNSTEKGDLSSESTVSRIRTEHFPLTLESARPSHTSQYLCASYSTGLATDEQFFGPGTRLTVL.

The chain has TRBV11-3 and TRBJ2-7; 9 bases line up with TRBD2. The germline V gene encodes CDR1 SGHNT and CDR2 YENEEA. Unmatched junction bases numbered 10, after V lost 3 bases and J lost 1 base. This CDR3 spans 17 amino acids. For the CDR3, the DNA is TGTGCCAGCAGCTTGTCTAGCGGGATTCTTCCATCCTACGAGCAGTACTTC. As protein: CASSLSSGILPSYEQYF.

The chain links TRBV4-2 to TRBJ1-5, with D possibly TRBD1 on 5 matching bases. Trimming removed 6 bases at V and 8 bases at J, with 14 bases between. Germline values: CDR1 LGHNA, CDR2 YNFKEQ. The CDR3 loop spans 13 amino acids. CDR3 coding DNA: TGTGCCAGCAGTAGGACACGTGAGGAGCCCCAGCATTTT. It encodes CASSRTREEPQHF.

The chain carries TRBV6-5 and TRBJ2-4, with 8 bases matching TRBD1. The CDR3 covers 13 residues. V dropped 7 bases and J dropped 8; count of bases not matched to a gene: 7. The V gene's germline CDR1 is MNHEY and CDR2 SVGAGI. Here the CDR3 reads CASTSGGADIQYF. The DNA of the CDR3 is TGTGCCAGCACCTCAGGGGGCGCGGACATTCAGTACTTC.

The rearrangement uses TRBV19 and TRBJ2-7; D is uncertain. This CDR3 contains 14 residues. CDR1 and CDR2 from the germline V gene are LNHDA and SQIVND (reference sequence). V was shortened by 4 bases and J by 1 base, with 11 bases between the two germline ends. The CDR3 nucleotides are TGTGCCAGTAGTAGCGGCATCCTATCCTACGAGCAGTACTTC. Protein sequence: CASSSGILSYEQYF.

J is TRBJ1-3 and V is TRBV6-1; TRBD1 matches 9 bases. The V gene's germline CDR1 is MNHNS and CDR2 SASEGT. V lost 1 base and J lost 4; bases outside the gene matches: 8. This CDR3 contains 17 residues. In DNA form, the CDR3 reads TGTGCCAGCAGTGAAGTTCTTATGGGGACAGGGGGAAACACCATATATTTT. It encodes CASSEVLMGTGGNTIYF.

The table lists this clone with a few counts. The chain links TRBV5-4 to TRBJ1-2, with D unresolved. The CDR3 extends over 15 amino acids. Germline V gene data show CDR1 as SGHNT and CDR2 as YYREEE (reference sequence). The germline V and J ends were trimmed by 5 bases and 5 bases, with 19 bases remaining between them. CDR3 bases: TGTGCCAGCAGTCCGGGATCAGTTTCCCTTTATGGCTACACCTTC. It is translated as CASSPGSVSLYGYTF.

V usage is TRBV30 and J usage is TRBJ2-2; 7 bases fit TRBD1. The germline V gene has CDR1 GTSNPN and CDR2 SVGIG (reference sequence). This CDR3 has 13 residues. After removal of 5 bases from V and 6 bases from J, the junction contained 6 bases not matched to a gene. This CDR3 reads CAWGHDRAGELFF. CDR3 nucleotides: TGTGCCTGGGGACATGACAGGGCCGGGGAGCTGTTTTTT.